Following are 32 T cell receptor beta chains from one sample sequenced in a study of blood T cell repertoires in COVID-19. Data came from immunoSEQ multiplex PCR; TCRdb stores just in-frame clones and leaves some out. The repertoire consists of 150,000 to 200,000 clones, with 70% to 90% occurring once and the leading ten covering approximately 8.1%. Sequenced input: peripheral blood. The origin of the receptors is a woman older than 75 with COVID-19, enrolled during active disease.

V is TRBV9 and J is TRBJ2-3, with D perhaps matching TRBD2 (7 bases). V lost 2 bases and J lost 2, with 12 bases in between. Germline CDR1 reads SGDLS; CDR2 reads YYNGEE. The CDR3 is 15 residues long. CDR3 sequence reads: CASSVTGGHTDTQYF. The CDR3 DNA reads TGTGCCAGCAGCGTGACGGGGGGCCACACAGATACGCAGTATTTT. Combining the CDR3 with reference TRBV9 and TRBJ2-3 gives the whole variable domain DSGVTQTPKHLITATGQRVTLRCSPRSGDLSVYWYQQSLDQGLQFLIQYYNGEERAKGNILERFSAQQFPDLHSELNLSSLELGDSALYFCASSVTGGHTDTQYFGPGTRLTVL.

CDR3 amino acids: CASSPGLVPNEQFF. As DNA, the CDR3 is TGTGCCAGCAGCCCCGGACTAGTTCCCAATGAGCAGTTCTTC. The chain links TRBV7-2 to TRBJ2-1; TRBD2 matches 7 bases. Trimming at V came to 5 bases and at J to 6 bases, leaving 7 bases not matched to a gene. Germline V gene data show CDR1 as SGHTA and CDR2 as FQGNSA. The CDR3 extends over 14 amino acids.

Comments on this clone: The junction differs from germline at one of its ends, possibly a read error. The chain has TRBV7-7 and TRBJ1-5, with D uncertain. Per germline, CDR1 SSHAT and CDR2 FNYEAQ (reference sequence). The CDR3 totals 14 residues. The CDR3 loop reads CASSANSGGQPQHF. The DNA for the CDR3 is TGTGCTAGCAGCGCTAACTCGGGTGGTCAGCCCCAGCATTTT.

DNA of the CDR3: TGTGCCAGCAGCGTAGACCTTTCGAGATCACCCCTCCACTTT. It specifies CASSVDLSRSPLHF. V gene TRBV9 combines with J gene TRBJ1-6; D gene unclear. The CDR3 is 14 residues long. Germline V gene lookup returns CDR1 SGDLS and CDR2 YYNGEE. The V and J ends lost 0 bases and 10 bases respectively, with 11 bases between them.

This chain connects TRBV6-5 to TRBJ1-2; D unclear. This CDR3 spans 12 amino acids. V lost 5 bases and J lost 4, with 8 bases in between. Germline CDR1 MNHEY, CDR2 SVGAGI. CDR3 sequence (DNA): TGTGCCAGCAGTAGCCCGCCCTATGGCTACACCTTC. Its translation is CASSSPPYGYTF.

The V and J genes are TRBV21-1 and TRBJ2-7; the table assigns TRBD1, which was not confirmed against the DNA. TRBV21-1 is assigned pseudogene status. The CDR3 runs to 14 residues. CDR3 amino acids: CASSFRTGGDEQYF. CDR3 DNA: TGTGCCAGCAGCTTCCGGACAGGGGGCGACGAGCAGTACTTC.

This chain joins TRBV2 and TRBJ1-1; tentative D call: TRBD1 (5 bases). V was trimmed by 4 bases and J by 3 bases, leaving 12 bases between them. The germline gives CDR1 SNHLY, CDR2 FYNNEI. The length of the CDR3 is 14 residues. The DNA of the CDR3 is TGTGCCAGCAGTGCATCAGGGCCGTACACTGAAGCTTTCTTT. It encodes CASSASGPYTEAFF.

The CDR3 here is CASSSGTAAYEQYF. The CDR3 DNA sequence: TGCGCCAGCAGCTCCGGGACAGCCGCCTACGAGCAGTACTTC. This sequence joins TRBV5-1 and TRBJ2-7, with 7 bases lining up with TRBD1. J was trimmed by 2 bases and V by 3 bases; bases with no gene match: 5. Germline V CDR1 and CDR2: SGHRS, YFSETQ. The CDR3 has 14 residues.

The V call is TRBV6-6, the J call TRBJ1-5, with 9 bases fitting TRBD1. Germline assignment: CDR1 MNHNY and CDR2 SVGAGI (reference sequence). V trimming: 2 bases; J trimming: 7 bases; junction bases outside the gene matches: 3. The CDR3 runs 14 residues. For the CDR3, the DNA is TGTGCCAGCAGTTACGGGACAGGGTTCCAGCCCCAGCATTTT. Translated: CASSYGTGFQPQHF.

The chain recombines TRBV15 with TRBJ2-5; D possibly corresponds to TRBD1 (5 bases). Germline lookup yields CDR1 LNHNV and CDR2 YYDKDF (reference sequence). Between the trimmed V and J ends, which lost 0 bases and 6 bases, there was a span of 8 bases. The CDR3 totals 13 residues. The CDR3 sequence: CATSRDREQTQYF. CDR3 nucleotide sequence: TGTGCCACCAGCAGAGACAGGGAACAGACCCAGTACTTC.

The CDR3 here is CASSLFSTDTQYF. The CDR3 DNA is TGTGCCAGCAGTCTATTTAGCACAGATACGCAGTATTTT. V is TRBV12-3 or TRBV12-4 and J is TRBJ2-3, with no clear D. This CDR3 is 13 amino acids long. Trimming took 5 bases from V and 0 from J, leaving 6 bases between them.

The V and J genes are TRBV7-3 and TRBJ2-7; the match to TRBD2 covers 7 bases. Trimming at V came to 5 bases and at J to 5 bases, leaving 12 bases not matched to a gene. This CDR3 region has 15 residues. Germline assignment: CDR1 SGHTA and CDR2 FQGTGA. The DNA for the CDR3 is TGTGCCAGCAGCCTAGGTCTGGGCAGCGGGGACGAGCAGTACTTC. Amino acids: CASSLGLGSGDEQYF.

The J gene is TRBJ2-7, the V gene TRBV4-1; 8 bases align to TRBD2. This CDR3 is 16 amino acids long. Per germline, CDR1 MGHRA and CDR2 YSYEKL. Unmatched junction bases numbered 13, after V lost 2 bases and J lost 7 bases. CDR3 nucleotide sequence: TGCGCCAGCAGCCAACCCGGGACTAGGGCCTACGTGGAGCAGTACTTC. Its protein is CASSQPGTRAYVEQYF.

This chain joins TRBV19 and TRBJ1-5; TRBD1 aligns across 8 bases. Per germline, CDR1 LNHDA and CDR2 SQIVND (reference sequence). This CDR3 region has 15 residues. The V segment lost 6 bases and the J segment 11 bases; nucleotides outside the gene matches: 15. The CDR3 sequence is CASSQRTGTRLSQHF. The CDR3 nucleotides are TGTGCCAGTAGCCAAAGGACAGGGACCCGGTTGTCCCAGCATTTT.

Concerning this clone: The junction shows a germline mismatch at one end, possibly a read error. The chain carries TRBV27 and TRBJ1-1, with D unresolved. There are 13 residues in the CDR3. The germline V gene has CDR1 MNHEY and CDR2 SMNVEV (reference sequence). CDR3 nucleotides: TGTGCCAGCAGTTTATCCCCAGTGGCCCGCCGCCTCTTT. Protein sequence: CASSLSPVARRLF.

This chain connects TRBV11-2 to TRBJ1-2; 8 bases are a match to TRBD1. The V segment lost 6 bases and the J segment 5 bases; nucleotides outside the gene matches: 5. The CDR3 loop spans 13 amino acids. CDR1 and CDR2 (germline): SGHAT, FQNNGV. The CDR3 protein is CASRHTGGYGYTF. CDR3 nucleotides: TGTGCCAGCAGGCACACAGGGGGTTATGGCTACACCTTC.

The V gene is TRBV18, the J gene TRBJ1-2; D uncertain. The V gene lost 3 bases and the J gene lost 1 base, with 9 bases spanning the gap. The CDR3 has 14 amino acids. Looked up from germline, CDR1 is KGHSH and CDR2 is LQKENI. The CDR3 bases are TGTGCCAGCTCACCTAGCGGGCTTAACTATGGCTACACCTTC. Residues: CASSPSGLNYGYTF. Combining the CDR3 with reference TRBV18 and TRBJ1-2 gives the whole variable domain NAGVMQNPRHLVRRRGQEARLRCSPMKGHSHVYWYRQLPEEGLKFMVYLQKENIIDESGMPKERFSAEFPKEGPSILRIQQVVRGDSAAYFCASSPSGLNYGYTFGSGTRLTVV.

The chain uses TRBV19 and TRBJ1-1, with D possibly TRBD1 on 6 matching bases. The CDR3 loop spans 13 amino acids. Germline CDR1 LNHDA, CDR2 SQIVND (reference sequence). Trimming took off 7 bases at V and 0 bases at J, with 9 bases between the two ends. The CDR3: CASIGQMNTEAFF. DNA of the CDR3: TGTGCCAGTATAGGACAGATGAACACTGAAGCTTTCTTT.

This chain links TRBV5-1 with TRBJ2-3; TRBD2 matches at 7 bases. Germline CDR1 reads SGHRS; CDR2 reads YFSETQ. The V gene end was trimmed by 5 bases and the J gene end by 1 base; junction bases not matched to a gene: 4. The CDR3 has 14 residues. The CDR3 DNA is TGCGCCAGCAGTCCCCGGGAGGGCACAGATACGCAGTATTTT. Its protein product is CASSPREGTDTQYF.

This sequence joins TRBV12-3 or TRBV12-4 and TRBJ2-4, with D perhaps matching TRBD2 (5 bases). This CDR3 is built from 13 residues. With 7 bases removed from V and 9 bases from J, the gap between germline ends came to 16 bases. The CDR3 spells CASTLGEGSIQYF. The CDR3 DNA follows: TGTGCCAGCACACTCGGGGAAGGGAGCATTCAGTACTTC.

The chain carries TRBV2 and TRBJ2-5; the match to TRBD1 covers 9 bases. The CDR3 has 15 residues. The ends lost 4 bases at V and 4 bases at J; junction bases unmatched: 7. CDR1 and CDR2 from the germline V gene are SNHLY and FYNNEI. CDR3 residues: CASSAWTGEGETQYF. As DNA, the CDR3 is TGTGCCAGCAGTGCCTGGACAGGGGAGGGAGAGACCCAGTACTTC.

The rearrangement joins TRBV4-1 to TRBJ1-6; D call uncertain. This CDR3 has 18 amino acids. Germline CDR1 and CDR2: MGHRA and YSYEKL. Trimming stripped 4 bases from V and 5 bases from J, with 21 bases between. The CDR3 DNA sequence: TGCGCCAGCAGCCTGAACCTGTTTAGGTCGGGAGATAATTCACCCCTCCACTTT. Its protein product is CASSLNLFRSGDNSPLHF.

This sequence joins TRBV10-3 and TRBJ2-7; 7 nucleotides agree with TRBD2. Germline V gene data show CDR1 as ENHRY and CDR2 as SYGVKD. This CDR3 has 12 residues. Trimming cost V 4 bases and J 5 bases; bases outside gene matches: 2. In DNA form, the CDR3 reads TGTGCCATCAGTGTTGGGGGGGACGAGCAGTACTTC. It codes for CAISVGGDEQYF.

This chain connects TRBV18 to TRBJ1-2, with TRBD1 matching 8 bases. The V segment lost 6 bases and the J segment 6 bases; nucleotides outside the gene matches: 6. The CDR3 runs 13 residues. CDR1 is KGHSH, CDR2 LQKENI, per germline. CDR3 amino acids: CASSLDRVDGYTF. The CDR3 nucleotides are TGTGCCAGCTCCCTGGACAGGGTGGATGGCTACACCTTC.

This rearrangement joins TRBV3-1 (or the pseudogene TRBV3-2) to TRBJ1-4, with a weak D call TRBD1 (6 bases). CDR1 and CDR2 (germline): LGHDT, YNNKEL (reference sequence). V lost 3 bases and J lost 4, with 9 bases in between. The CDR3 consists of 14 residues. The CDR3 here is CASSHTGLNEKLFF. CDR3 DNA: TGTGCCAGCAGCCATACAGGGCTTAATGAAAAACTGTTTTTT.

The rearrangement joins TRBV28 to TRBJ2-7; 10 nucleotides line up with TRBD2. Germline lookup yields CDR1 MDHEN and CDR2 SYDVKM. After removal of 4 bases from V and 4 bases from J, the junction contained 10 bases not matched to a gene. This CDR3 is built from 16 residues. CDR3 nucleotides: TGTGCCAGCAGTTCCCTCCGGCTAGCGGGAGCTTACGAGCAGTACTTC. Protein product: CASSSLRLAGAYEQYF.

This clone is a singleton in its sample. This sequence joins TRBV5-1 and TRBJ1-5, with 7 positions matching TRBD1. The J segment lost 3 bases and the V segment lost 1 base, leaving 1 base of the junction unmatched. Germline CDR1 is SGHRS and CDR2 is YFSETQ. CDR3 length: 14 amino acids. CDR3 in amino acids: CASSLTGVNQPQHF. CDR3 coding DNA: TGCGCCAGCAGCTTGACAGGGGTCAATCAGCCCCAGCATTTT.

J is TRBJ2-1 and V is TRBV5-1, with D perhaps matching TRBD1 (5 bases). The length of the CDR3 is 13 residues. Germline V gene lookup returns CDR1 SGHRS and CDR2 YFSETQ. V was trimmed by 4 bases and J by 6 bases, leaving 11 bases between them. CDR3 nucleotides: TGCGCCAGCAGCAGTGGGGCCGCCAATGAGCAGTTCTTC. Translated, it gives CASSSGAANEQFF.

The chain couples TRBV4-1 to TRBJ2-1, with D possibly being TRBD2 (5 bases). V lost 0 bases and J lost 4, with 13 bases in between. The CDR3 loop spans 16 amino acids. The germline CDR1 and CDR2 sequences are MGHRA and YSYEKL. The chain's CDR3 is CASSQDPGVMYNEQFF. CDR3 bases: TGCGCCAGCAGCCAAGATCCCGGGGTTATGTACAATGAGCAGTTCTTC.

CDR3 DNA: TGTGCCAGCAGTCCTAGCGGGAGGTTCTCCTACGAGCAGTACTTC. Its translation is CASSPSGRFSYEQYF. V is TRBV2 and J is TRBJ2-7; TRBD2 matches at 11 bases. This CDR3 has 15 residues. From germline, CDR1 is SNHLY and CDR2 FYNNEI. V lost 5 bases and J lost 0; bases outside the gene matches: 3.

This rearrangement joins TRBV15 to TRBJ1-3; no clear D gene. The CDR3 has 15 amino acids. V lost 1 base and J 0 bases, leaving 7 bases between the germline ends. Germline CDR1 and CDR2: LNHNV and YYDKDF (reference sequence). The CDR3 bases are TGTGCCACCAGCAGAGGAGCGAACTCTGGAAACACCATATATTTT. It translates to CATSRGANSGNTIYF.

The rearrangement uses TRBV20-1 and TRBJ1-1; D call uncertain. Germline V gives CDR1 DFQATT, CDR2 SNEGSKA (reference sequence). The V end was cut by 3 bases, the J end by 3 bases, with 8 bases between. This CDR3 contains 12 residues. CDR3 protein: CSASYMDTEAFF. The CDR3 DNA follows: TGCAGTGCTAGTTACATGGACACTGAAGCTTTCTTT.